This T cell receptor beta chain was observed in a study of blood T cell repertoires in COVID-19. Looking at the study overall: Samples representing acute and convalescent COVID-19 were sourced from the United States, Italy and Spain.

Source study methods: Amplifying reference gene primers gave estimates of nucleated cell counts. Clones were sequenced by immunoSEQ multiplex PCR, and TCRdb holds only the in-frame ones, with some missing. V and J calls plus clone size are reproduced from that table; the DNA served to infer D and trimming. The sample lists about 220,000 clones, 85% occurring once. The sample comprised peripheral blood. The origin of this receptor is a man aged 50 to 59 who had recovered from COVID-19.

DNA for the CDR3: TGTGCCAGCACCGCGGCCCGCGAGTTCCATGAGCAGTTCTTC. Its protein product is CASTAAREFHEQFF. The V and J genes are TRBV6-5 and TRBJ2-1; D gene uncertain. CDR1 and CDR2 (germline): MNHEY, SVGAGI. The CDR3 runs to 14 residues. Between the trimmed V and J ends, which lost 7 bases and 8 bases, there was a span of 18 bases.